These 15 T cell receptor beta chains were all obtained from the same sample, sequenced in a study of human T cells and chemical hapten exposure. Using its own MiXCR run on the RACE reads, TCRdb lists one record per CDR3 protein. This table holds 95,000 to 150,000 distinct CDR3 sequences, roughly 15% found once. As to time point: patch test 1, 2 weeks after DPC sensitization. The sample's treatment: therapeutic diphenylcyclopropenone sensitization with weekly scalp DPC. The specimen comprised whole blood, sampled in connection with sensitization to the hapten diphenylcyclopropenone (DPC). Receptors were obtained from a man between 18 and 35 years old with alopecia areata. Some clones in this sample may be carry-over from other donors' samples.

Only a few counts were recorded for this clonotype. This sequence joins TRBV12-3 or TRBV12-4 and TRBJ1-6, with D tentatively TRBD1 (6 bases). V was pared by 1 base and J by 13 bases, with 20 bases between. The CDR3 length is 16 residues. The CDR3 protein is CASSLVRNRDGVPLHF. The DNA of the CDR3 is TGTGCCAGCAGTTTAGTGAGAAACAGGGACGGGGTCCCCCTCCACTTT.

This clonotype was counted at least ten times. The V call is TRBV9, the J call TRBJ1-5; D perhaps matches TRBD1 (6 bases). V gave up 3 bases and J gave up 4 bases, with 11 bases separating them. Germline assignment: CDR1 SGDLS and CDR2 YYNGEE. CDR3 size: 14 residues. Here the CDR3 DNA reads TGTGCCAGCAGCGCACAGGGTATAAATCAGCCCCAGCATTTT. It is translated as CASSAQGINQPQHF.

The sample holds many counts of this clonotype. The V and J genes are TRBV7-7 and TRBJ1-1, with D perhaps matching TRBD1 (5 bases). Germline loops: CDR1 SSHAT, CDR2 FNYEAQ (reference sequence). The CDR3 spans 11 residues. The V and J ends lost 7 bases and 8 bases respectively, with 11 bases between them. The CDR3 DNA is TGTGCCAGCACTAGGACACCCGAAGCTTTCTTT. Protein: CASTRTPEAFF. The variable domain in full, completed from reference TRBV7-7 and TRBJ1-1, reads GAGVSQSPRYKVTKRGQDVTLRCDPISSHATLYWYQQALGQGPEFLTYFNYEAQPDKSGLPSDRFSAERPEGSISTLTIQRTEQRDSAMYRCASTRTPEAFFGQGTRLTVV.

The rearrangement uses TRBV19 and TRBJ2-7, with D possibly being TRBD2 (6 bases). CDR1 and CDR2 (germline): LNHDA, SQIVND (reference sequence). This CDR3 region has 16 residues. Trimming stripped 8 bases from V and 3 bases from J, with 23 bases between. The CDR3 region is CASSPEGGQSLYEQYF. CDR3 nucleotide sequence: TGTGCCAGTTCCCCCGAAGGAGGGCAGTCTCTCTACGAGCAGTACTTC.

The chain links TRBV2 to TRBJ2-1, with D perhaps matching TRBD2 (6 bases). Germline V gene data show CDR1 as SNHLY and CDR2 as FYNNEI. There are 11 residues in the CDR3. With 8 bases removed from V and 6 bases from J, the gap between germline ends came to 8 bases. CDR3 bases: TGTGCCAGCCGGGAGCTCAATGAGCAGTTCTTC. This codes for CASRELNEQFF.

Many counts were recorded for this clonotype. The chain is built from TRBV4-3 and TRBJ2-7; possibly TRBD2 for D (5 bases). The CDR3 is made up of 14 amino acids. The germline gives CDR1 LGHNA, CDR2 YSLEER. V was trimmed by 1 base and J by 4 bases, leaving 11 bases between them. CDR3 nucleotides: TGCGCCAGCAGCCAAGGCCCGGGGAGTTACGAGCAGTACTTC. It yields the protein CASSQGPGSYEQYF.

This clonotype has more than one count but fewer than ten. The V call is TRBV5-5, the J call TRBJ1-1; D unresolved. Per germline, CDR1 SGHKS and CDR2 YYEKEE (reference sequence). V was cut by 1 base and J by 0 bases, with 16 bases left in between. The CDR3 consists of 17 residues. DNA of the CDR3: TGTGCCAGCAGCTTGTACCCCCTCTCACAGTTGAACACTGAAGCTTTCTTT. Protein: CASSLYPLSQLNTEAFF. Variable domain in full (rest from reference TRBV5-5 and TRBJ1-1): DAGVTQSPTHLIKTRGQQVTLRCSPISGHKSVSWYQQVLGQGPQFIFQYYEKEERGRGNFPDRFSARQFPNYSSELNVNALLLGDSALYLCASSLYPLSQLNTEAFFGQGTRLTVV.

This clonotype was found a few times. CDR3 sequence (DNA): TGTGCCAGCAGCCCGGGTAGCGGGGTAATGCAGTATTTT. This gives the protein CASSPGSGVMQYF. The chain couples TRBV7-9 to TRBJ2-3, with 8 bases aligning to TRBD2. The J segment lost 11 bases and the V segment lost 5 bases, leaving 9 bases of the junction unmatched. This CDR3 has 13 amino acids. Germline values: CDR1 SEHNR, CDR2 FQNEAQ (reference sequence).

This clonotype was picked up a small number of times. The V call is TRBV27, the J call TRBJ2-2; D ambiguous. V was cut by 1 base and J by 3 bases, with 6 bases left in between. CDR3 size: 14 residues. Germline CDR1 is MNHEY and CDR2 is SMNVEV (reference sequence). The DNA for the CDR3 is TGTGCCAGCAGTTTATTACAGCACACCGGGGAGCTGTTTTTT. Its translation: CASSLLQHTGELFF.

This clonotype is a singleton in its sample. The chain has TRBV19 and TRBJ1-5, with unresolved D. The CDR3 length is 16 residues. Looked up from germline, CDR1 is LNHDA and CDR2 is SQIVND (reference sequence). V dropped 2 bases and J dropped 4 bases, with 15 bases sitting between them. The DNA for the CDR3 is TGTGCCAGTAGTATAAATGGCGTAGCCGTAAATCAGCCCCAGCATTTT. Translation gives CASSINGVAVNQPQHF. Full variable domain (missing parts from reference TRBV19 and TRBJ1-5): DGGITQSPKYLFRKEGQNVTLSCEQNLNHDAMYWYRQDPGQGLRLIYYSQIVNDFQKGDIAEGYSVSREKKESFPLTVTSAQKNPTAFYLCASSINGVAVNQPQHFGDGTRLSIL.

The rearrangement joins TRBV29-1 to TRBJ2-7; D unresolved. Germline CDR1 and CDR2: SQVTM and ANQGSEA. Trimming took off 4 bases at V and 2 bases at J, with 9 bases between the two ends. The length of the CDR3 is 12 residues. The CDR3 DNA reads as TGCAGCGTTGTTTTGGAAACCTACGAGCAGTACGTC. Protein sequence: CSVVLETYEQYV.

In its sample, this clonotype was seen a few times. Here the CDR3 DNA reads TGCGCCAGTTCGGCCCACGCTAGCGGAAAAGAGACCCAGTACTTC. It specifies CASSAHASGKETQYF. This rearrangement joins TRBV10-1 to TRBJ2-5; 7 bases agree with TRBD2. This CDR3 has 15 residues. The junction had 13 bases not matched to a gene; V was cut back by 9 bases and J by 3 bases. The germline V gene encodes CDR1 WNHNN and CDR2 SYGVQD (reference sequence).

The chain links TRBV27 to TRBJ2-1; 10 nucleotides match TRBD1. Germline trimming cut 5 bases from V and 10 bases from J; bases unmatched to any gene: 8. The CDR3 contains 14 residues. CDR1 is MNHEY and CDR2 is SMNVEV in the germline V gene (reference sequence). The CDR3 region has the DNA TGTGCCAGCAGTAGCCGGGACAGGGGACAGGAGCAGTTCTTC. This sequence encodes CASSSRDRGQEQFF.

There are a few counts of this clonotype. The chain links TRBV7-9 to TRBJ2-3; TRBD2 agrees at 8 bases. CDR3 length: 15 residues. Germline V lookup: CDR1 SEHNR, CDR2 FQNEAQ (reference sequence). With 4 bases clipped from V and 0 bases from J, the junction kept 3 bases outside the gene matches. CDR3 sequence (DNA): TGTGCCAGCAGCTGGCTAGCGGGTAGCACAGATACGCAGTATTTT. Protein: CASSWLAGSTDTQYF.

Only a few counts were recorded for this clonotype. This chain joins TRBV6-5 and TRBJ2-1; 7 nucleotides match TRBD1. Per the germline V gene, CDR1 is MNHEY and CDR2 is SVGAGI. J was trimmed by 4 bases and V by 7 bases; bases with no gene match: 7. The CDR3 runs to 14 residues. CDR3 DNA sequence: TGTGCCAGCACCCCCGACAGGGTTTACAATGAGCAGTTCTTC. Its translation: CASTPDRVYNEQFF.